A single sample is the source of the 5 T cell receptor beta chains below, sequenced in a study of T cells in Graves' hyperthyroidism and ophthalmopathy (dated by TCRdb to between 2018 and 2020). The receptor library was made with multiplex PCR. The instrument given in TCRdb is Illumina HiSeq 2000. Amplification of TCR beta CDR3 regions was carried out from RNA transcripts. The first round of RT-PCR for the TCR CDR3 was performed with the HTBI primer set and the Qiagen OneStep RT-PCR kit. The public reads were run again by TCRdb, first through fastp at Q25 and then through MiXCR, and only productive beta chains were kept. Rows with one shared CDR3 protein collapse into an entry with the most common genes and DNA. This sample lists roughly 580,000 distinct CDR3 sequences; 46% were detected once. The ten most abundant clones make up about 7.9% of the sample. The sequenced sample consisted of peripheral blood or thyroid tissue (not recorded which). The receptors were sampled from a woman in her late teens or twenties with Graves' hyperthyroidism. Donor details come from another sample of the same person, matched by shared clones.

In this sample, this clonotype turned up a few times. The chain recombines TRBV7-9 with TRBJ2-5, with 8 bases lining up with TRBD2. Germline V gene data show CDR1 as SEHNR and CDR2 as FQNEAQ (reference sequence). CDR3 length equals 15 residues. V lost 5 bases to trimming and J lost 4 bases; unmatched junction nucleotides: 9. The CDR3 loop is CASSQRAGEAETQYF. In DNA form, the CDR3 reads TGTGCCAGCAGCCAGAGAGCGGGAGAGGCAGAGACCCAGTACTTC.

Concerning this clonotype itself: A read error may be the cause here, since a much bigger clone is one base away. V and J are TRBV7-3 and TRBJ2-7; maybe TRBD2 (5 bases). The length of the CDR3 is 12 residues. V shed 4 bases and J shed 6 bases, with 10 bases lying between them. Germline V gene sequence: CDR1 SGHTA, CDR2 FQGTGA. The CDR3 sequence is CASSSIEGEQYF. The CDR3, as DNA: TGTGCCAGCAGCTCTATAGAGGGCGAGCAGTACTTC.

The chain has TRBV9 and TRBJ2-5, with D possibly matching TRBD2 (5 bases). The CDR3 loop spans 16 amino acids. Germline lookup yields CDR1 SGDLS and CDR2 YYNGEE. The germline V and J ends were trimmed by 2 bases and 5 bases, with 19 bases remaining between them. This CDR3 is CASSVGPSPRGETQYF. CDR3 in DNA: TGTGCCAGCAGCGTTGGGCCTAGTCCCAGAGGGGAGACCCAGTACTTC.

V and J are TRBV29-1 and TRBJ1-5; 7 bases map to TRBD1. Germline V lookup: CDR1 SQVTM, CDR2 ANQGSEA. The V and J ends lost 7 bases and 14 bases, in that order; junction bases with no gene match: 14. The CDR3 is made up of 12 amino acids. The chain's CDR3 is CSEDRVRGYEHF. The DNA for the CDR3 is TGCAGCGAAGACAGGGTTAGGGGTTACGAGCATTTT.

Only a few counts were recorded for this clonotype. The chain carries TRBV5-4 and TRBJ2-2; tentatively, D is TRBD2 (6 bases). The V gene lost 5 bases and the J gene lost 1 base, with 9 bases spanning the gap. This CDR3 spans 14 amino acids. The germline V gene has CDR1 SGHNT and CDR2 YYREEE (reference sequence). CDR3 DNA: TGTGCCAGCAGTTGGCGGGGGAACACCGGGGAGCTGTTTTTT. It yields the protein CASSWRGNTGELFF.